The 9 T cell receptor beta chains below all came from one sample that was sequenced in a study of identical twins' blood T cells. MiXCR, applied by TCRdb to the 5' RACE reads, yields one record per CDR3 protein. The sample records 300,000 to 450,000 distinct CDR3 sequences, roughly 28% being singletons. Sequencing used PBMCs. The receptors stem from a woman aged 18 to 55 in good health.

This clonotype occurred a few times. The genes are TRBV7-2 and TRBJ2-7; D not certain. The CDR3 contains 11 residues. V lost 2 bases, J lost 6 bases, and 5 bases lay in between. Germline lookup yields CDR1 SGHTA and CDR2 FQGNSA. The CDR3 bases are TGTGCCAGCAGCTTATTGTCCGAGCAGTACTTC. It encodes CASSLLSEQYF.

Details on this clonotype: The junction does not match germline at one end; this may be a read error. The chain uses TRBV7-9 and TRBJ2-1; D uncertain. The CDR3 length is 14 residues. Germline V lookup: CDR1 SEHNR, CDR2 FQNEAQ (reference sequence). CDR3 in DNA: TGTGCCAGCAGCGAGCGTTTATCCTACAATGGGCAGTTCTTC. This gives the protein CASSERLSYNGQFF.

This clonotype was detected a few times. The chain links TRBV20-1 to TRBJ1-6; 7 bases line up with TRBD1. From germline, CDR1 is DFQATT and CDR2 SNEGSKA (reference sequence). The CDR3 covers 15 residues. The J segment lost 7 bases and the V segment lost 4 bases, leaving 10 bases of the junction unmatched. Here the CDR3 DNA reads TGCAGTGCTACGGCTGGGGCAGGGGGAAATTCACCCCTCCACTTT. As protein: CSATAGAGGNSPLHF.

The chain has TRBV5-1 and TRBJ1-1; weak D call: TRBD1 (6 bases). CDR3 length: 13 residues. V gave up 10 bases and J gave up 6 bases, with 19 bases separating them. Germline assignment: CDR1 SGHRS and CDR2 YFSETQ. CDR3 amino acids: CAGSLGRGPEAFF. The DNA for the CDR3 is TGCGCCGGTTCCCTGGGCAGGGGACCTGAAGCTTTCTTT.

This clonotype was detected many times. The chain links TRBV11-2 to TRBJ2-7; 8 bases map to TRBD1. Looked up from germline, CDR1 is SGHAT and CDR2 is FQNNGV. Unmatched junction bases numbered 2, after V lost 4 bases and J lost 0 bases. The CDR3 sequence is 14 residues long. The CDR3 region has the DNA TGTGCCAGCAGCTCGGGACAGGTCTCCTACGAGCAGTACTTC. This translates into CASSSGQVSYEQYF.

Points on this clonotype: A read error may explain this, as a much larger clone is one base away. The CDR3 DNA sequence: TGCAGTGCTAAAGATGTCTTTGGATCCACTGAAACTTTCTTT. Protein: CSAKDVFGSTETFF. This chain links TRBV20-1 with TRBJ1-1; D is unclear. Germline loops: CDR1 DFQATT, CDR2 SNEGSKA (reference sequence). This CDR3 has 14 amino acids.

The V call is TRBV5-1, the J call TRBJ2-7; D remains unclear. CDR3 length: 16 residues. Germline assignment: CDR1 SGHRS and CDR2 YFSETQ. V lost 2 bases to trimming and J lost 5 bases, with 20 bases between them. Here the CDR3 DNA reads TGCGCCAGCAGCTTTCCCCGGCAACCTCCTTTCCACGAGCAGTACTTC. It yields the protein CASSFPRQPPFHEQYF.

This clonotype was detected only once. The junction departs from the called germline gene at one end, perhaps through a read error. This sequence joins TRBV18 and TRBJ1-5; possibly TRBD1 for D (5 bases). The CDR3 is 14 amino acids. Per the germline V gene, CDR1 is KGHSH and CDR2 is LQKENI. This chain's CDR3 is CASSLSGGNQRQHF. Written as DNA, the CDR3 is TGTGCCAGCTCCCTAAGTGGGGGAAACCAGCGCCAGCATTTT.

Of note for this clonotype: A much larger clone differs from this one at a single base, so this may be a read error. The gene calls are TRBV27 and TRBJ1-2, with a tentative D call TRBD1 (6 bases). Germline lookup yields CDR1 MNHEY and CDR2 SMNVEV (reference sequence). The CDR3 loop spans 14 amino acids. The CDR3 bases are TGTGCCAGCAGTTTAGGGACATCTAACTATGGCTACGCCTTC. Amino acids: CASSLGTSNYGYAF.